This entry lists 17 T cell receptor beta chains sequenced from one sample in a study of cytotoxic CD8 clonotypes in ibrutinib-treated CLL. Sequencing was performed with immunoSEQ multiplex PCR; in TCRdb, only in-frame clones are kept and a portion is missing. The table records just over 65,000 clones, roughly 72% of them present only once. The sample consisted of PBMCs, taken after 12 months of ibrutinib treatment. These receptors all come from a human donor with chronic lymphocytic leukemia.

The chain couples TRBV7-7 to TRBJ2-5; D is undetermined. V was cut by 2 bases and J by 4 bases, with 14 bases left in between. In germline, CDR1 is SSHAT, CDR2 FNYEAQ (reference sequence). The length of the CDR3 is 15 residues. The CDR3 nucleotides are TGTGCCAGCAGCTTAAAGCGTACCCCGGCAGAGACCCAGTACTTC. Translation gives CASSLKRTPAETQYF.

The V call is TRBV5-6, the J call TRBJ2-5, with 8 positions matching TRBD2. The CDR3 sequence is 16 residues long. Germline loops: CDR1 SGHDT, CDR2 YYEEEE. Trimming at V came to 2 bases and at J to 5 bases, leaving 11 bases not matched to a gene. The CDR3: CASSFSGRAGVETQYF. CDR3 bases: TGTGCCAGCAGCTTTTCCGGTCGAGCGGGGGTGGAGACCCAGTACTTC.

This clone was observed once. The chain links TRBV5-1 to TRBJ2-3; D gene ambiguous. The germline gives CDR1 SGHRS, CDR2 YFSETQ. The CDR3 totals 15 residues. V was pared by 0 bases and J by 0 bases, with 8 bases between. The CDR3 spells CASSLGSSSTDTQYF. DNA of the CDR3: TGCGCCAGCAGCTTGGGAAGTTCCAGCACAGATACGCAGTATTTT. Looking up the rest from reference TRBV5-1 and TRBJ2-3 gives the full variable domain: KAGVTQTPRYLIKTRGQQVTLSCSPISGHRSVSWYQQTPGQGLQFLFEYFSETQRNKGNFPGRFSGRQFSNSRSEMNVSTLELGDSALYLCASSLGSSSTDTQYFGPGTRLTVL.

This clone was counted between two and nine times. The chain joins TRBV7-9 to TRBJ2-7; D is uncertain. V was trimmed by 5 bases and J by 4 bases, leaving 6 bases between them. This CDR3 region has 11 residues. CDR1 and CDR2 (germline): SEHNR, FQNEAQ (reference sequence). The CDR3 DNA is TGTGCCAGCAGCCTCAATTACGAGCAGTACTTC. It codes for CASSLNYEQYF.

The rearrangement uses TRBV11-2 and TRBJ2-7; a possible D gene is TRBD2 (6 bases). From germline, CDR1 is SGHAT and CDR2 FQNNGV. The CDR3 consists of 14 residues. Trimming took off 5 bases at V and 2 bases at J, with 13 bases between the two ends. CDR3 in amino acids: CASSPLRGTYEQYF. The CDR3 region has the DNA TGTGCCAGCAGCCCCCTTCGGGGGACCTACGAGCAGTACTTC.

The chain couples TRBV10-1 to TRBJ2-1; 13 bases map to TRBD2. V trimming: 2 bases; J trimming: 6 bases; junction bases outside the gene matches: 10. The CDR3 sequence is 18 residues long. Per germline, CDR1 WNHNN and CDR2 SYGVQD (reference sequence). The CDR3 sequence: CASSEGLAGAPTFNEQFF. The CDR3 nucleotides are TGCGCCAGCAGTGAGGGACTAGCGGGGGCCCCCACCTTCAATGAGCAGTTCTTC.

This clone was detected once. This chain uses TRBV9 with TRBJ2-1; 7 bases agree with TRBD1. Germline V lookup: CDR1 SGDLS, CDR2 YYNGEE. The CDR3 is 15 amino acids. V lost 4 bases to trimming and J lost 5 bases; unmatched junction nucleotides: 9. The CDR3 region is CASSPPRDSNNEQFF. Here the CDR3 DNA reads TGTGCCAGCAGCCCGCCCCGGGACAGCAACAATGAGCAGTTCTTC.

The J gene is TRBJ2-1, the V gene TRBV11-2, with 9 positions matching TRBD2. V shed 0 bases, J shed 4 bases, and the junction held 1 base outside the gene matches. The CDR3 loop spans 15 amino acids. Germline CDR1 reads SGHAT; CDR2 reads FQNNGV. CDR3 bases: TGTGCCAGCAGCTTAGAGACTAGCGGATACAATGAGCAGTTCTTC. Residues: CASSLETSGYNEQFF.

The chain links TRBV9 to TRBJ1-2; tentative D call: TRBD1 (6 bases). CDR1 and CDR2 (germline): SGDLS, YYNGEE. The length of the CDR3 is 16 residues. Trimming took 0 bases from V and 2 from J, leaving 14 bases between them. The CDR3 here is CASSVDSTGANYGYTF. CDR3 nucleotide sequence: TGTGCCAGCAGCGTAGACTCGACAGGCGCAAACTATGGCTACACCTTC.

The chain combines TRBV6-5 with TRBJ1-4; TRBD1 is a possible D gene (5 bases). Germline V lookup: CDR1 MNHEY, CDR2 SVGAGI. Deletions cut 1 base from V and 8 bases from J, with 11 bases between. This CDR3 contains 14 residues. CDR3 nucleotides: TGTGCCAGCAGTTACTTGGGGGGACGGGAAAAACTGTTTTTT. Amino acid sequence: CASSYLGGREKLFF.

V is TRBV30 and J is TRBJ1-3; D not resolved. V lost 4 bases and J 4 bases, leaving 20 bases between the germline ends. CDR3 size: 16 residues. Germline CDR1 is GTSNPN and CDR2 is SVGIG (reference sequence). In nucleotides, the CDR3 is TGTGCCTGGACCCTCCCCACCGGACTGGGGGGAAACACCATATATTTT. Protein sequence: CAWTLPTGLGGNTIYF.

This clone was observed a few times. The gene calls are TRBV2 and TRBJ1-1; D is ambiguous. The CDR3 runs 14 residues. The V end was cut by 1 base, the J end by 4 bases, with 10 bases between. Germline V CDR1 and CDR2: SNHLY, FYNNEI. DNA of the CDR3: TGTGCCAGCAGTGAAGTAGGGTTTGGCACTGAAGCTTTCTTT. Amino acid sequence: CASSEVGFGTEAFF.

The genes are TRBV6-5 and TRBJ2-5; no reliable D call. The CDR3 is 15 amino acids. The germline V and J ends were trimmed by 0 bases and 8 bases, with 16 bases remaining between them. Germline V lookup: CDR1 MNHEY, CDR2 SVGAGI. The CDR3 sequence: CASSYSLLRPETQYF. For the CDR3, the DNA is TGTGCCAGCAGTTACTCGTTGTTGCGGCCTGAAACCCAGTACTTC.

V gene TRBV28 combines with J gene TRBJ2-3, with TRBD2 matching over 8 bases. The CDR3 is 15 amino acids. V lost 8 bases, J lost 0 bases, and 7 bases stayed unmatched. Germline values: CDR1 MDHEN, CDR2 SYDVKM. CDR3 coding DNA: TGTGCCAGCCCCCCCGGGGGGGGAAGCACAGATACGCAGTATTTT. Encoded protein: CASPPGGGSTDTQYF.

The V and J genes are TRBV28 and TRBJ2-3; no clear D gene. The CDR3 is made up of 13 amino acids. The germline V gene encodes CDR1 MDHEN and CDR2 SYDVKM. The CDR3 DNA sequence: TGTACAACTTTTGGGCGACTCACAGATACGCAGTATTTT. This gives the protein CTTFGRLTDTQYF.

This chain joins TRBV11-2 and TRBJ2-2; D call uncertain. This CDR3 spans 17 amino acids. Deletions cut 2 bases from V and 0 bases from J, with 13 bases between. The germline CDR1 and CDR2 sequences are SGHAT and FQNNGV. The CDR3 DNA reads TGTGCCAGCAGCTTATTGGCCCGACGCACGAACACCGGGGAGCTGTTTTTT. Translation: CASSLLARRTNTGELFF. The complete variable domain, with remaining parts taken from reference TRBV11-2 and TRBJ2-2, reads EAGVAQSPRYKIIEKRQSVAFWCNPISGHATLYWYQQILGQGPKLLIQFQNNGVVDDSQLPKDRFSAERLKGVDSTLKIQPAKLEDSAVYLCASSLLARRTNTGELFFGEGSRLTVL.

The chain combines TRBV14 with TRBJ2-1; the D gene is possibly TRBD2 (5 bases). This CDR3 comprises 13 residues. In germline, CDR1 is SGHDN, CDR2 FVKESK. Trimming cost V 1 base and J 6 bases, with 7 bases left between them. Here the CDR3 DNA reads TGTGCCAGCAGCCAAGTTCGGGGCAATGAGCAGTTCTTC. It specifies CASSQVRGNEQFF.